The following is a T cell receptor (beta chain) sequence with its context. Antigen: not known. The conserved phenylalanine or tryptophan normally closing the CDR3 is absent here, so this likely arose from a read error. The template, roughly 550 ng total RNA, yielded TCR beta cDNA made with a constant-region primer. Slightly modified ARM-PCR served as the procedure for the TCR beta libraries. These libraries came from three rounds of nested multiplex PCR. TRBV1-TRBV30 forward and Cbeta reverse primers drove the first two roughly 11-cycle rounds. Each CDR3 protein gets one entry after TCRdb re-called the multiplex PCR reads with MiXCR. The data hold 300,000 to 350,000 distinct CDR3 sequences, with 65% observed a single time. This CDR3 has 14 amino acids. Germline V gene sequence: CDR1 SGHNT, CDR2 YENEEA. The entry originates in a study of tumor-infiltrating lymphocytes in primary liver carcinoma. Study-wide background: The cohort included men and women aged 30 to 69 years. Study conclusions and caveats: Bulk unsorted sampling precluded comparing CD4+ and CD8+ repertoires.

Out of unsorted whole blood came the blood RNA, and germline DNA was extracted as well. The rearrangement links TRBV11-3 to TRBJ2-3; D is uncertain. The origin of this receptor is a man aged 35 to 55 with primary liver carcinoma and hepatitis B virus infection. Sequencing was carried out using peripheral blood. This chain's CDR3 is CASGLSRGTDTQYY. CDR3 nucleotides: TGTGCCAGCGGCTTAAGTAGGGGCACAGATACGCAGTATTAT.